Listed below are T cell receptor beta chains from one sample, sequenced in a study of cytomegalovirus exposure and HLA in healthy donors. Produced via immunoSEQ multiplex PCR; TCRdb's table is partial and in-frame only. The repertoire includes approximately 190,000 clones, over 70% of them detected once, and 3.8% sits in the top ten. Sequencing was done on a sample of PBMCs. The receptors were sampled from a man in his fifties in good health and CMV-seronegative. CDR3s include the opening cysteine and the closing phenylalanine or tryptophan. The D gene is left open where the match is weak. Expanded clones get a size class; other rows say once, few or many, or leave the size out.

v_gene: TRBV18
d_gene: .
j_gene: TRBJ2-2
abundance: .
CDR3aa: CASSQRRVDTGELFF
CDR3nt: TGTGCCAGCTCCCAGAGACGGGTGGACACCGGGGAGCTGTTTTTT

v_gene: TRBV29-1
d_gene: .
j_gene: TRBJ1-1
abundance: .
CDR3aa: CSVVRVLNTEAFF
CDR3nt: TGCAGCGTTGTGAGGGTTTTAAACACTGAAGCTTTCTTT

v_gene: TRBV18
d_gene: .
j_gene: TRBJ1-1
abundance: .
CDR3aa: CASSPQEGVYEAFF
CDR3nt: TGTGCCAGCTCACCACAGGAAGGGGTATATGAAGCTTTCTTT

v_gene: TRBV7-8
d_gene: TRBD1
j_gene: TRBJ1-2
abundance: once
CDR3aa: CASSSTGRGYTF
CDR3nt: TGTGCCAGCAGCTCGACAGGGAGGGGCTACACCTTC

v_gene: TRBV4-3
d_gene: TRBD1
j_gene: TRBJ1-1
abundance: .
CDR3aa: CASSTRDSTEAFF
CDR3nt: TGCGCCAGCAGCACCCGGGACAGCACTGAAGCTTTCTTT

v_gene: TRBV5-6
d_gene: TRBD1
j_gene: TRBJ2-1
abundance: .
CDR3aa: CASSLEQGAYNEQFF
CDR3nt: TGTGCCAGCAGCTTGGAGCAGGGGGCCTACAATGAGCAGTTCTTC

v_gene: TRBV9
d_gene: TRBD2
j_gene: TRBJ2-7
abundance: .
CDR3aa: CASSVGGGQNEQYF
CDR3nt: TGTGCCAGCAGCGTCGGGGGGGGGCAGAACGAGCAGTACTTC

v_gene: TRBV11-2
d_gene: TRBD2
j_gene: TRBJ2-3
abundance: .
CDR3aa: CASSYLGGGSSTDTQYF
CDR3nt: TGTGCCAGCAGCTACCTCGGAGGCGGGAGTAGCACAGATACGCAGTATTTT

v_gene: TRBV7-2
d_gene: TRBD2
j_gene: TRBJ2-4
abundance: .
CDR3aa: CASSPRTSGGPKNIQYF
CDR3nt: TGTGCCAGCAGTCCCAGGACTAGCGGGGGGCCCAAAAACATTCAGTACTTC

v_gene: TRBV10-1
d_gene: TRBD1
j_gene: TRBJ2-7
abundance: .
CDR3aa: CASSAAGTGRYEQYF
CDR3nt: TGCGCCAGCAGTGCTGCCGGGACAGGTCGCTACGAGCAGTACTTC

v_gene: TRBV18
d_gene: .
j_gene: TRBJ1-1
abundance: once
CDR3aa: CASSPNNWGGGAFF
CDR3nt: TGTGCCAGCTCACCCAACAATTGGGGTGGCGGGGCTTTCTTT

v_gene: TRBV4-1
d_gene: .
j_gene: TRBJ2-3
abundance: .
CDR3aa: CASSQGPGGLVDTQYF
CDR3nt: TGCGCCAGCAGCCAAGGACCCGGGGGGCTGGTCGATACGCAGTATTTT

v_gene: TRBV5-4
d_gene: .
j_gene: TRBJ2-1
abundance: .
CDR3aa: CASSPQQDTYNEQFF
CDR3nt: TGTGCCAGCAGCCCCCAACAGGATACCTACAATGAGCAGTTCTTC

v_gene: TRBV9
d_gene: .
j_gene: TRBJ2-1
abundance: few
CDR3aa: CASSDSGDNEQFF
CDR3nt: TGTGCCAGCAGCGATAGCGGTGACAATGAGCAGTTCTTC

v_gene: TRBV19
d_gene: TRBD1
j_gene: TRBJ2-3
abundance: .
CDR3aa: CATAGQGADTQYF
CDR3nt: TGTGCCACCGCGGGACAGGGGGCAGATACGCAGTATTTT

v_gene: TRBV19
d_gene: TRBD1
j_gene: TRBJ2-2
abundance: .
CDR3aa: CASIAGDRNTGELFF
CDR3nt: TGTGCCAGTATAGCCGGGGACAGGAACACCGGGGAGCTGTTTTTT

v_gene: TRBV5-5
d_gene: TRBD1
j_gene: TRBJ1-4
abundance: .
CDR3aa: CASSSYRDRGPEKLFF
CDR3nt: TGTGCCAGCAGCTCTTACCGGGACAGGGGGCCTGAAAAACTGTTTTTT

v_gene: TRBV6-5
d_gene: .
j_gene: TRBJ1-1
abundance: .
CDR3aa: CASSAPRRGTEAFF
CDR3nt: TGTGCCAGCAGTGCTCCTCGCAGAGGGACTGAAGCTTTCTTT

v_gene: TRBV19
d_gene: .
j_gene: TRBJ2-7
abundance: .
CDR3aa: CASSGGRYEQYF
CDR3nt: TGTGCCAGCAGTGGGGGCAGGTACGAGCAGTACTTC

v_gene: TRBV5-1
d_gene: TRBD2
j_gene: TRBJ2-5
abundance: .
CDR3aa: CASSLGSGGRETQYF
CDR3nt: TGCGCCAGCAGCTTGGGTTCGGGGGGACGGGAGACCCAGTACTTC

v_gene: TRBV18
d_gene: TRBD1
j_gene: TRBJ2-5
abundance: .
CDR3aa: CASSQGTGTYQETQYF
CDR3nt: TGTGCCAGCTCCCAGGGGACAGGGACTTACCAAGAGACCCAGTACTTC

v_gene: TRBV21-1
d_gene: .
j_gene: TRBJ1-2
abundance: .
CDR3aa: CASSKAETPEKANYGYTF
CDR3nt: TGTGCCAGCAGCAAAGCGGAGACTCCAGAAAAGGCTAACTATGGCTACACCTTC

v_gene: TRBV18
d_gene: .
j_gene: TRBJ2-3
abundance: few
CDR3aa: CASSSRQTDTQYF
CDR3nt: TGTGCCAGCTCATCCAGACAGACGGATACGCAGTATTTT

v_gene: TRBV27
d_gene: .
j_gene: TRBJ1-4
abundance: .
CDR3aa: CASSRHPSGLNEKLFF
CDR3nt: TGCGCCAGCAGTAGACATCCGTCAGGTCTTAATGAAAAACTGTTTTTT

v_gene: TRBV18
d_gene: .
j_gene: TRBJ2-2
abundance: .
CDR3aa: CASSPGARGNGELFF
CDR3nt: TGTGCCAGCTCACCGGGCGCCAGAGGGAACGGGGAGCTGTTTTTT

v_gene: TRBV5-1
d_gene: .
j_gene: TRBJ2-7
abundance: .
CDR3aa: CASSFTGNSYEQYF
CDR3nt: TGCGCCAGCAGCTTCACAGGGAATTCCTACGAGCAGTACTTC

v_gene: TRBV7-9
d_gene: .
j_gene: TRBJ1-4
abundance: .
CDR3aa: CSSSKAATNEKLFF
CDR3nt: TGTTCCAGCAGCAAGGCGGCAACTAATGAAAAACTGTTTTTT

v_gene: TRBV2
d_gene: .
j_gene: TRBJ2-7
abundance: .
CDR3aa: CASSLGSYEQYF
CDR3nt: TGTGCCAGCAGCCTAGGCTCCTACGAGCAGTACTTC

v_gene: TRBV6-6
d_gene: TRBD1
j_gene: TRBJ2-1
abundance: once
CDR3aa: CASSWTGVNEQFF
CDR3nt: TGTGCCAGCAGCTGGACAGGGGTCAATGAGCAGTTCTTC

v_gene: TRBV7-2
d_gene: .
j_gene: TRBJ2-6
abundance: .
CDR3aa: CASSSTGISGANVLTF
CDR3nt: TGTGCCAGCAGCTCAACGGGGATCTCTGGGGCCAACGTCCTGACTTTC

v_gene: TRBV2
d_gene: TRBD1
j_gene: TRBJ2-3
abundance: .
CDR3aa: CASSVSGGLRDTQYF
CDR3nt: TGTGCCAGCAGTGTGTCAGGGGGCCTCCGGGATACGCAGTATTTT

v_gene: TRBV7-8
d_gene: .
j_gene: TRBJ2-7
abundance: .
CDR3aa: CASRKSGISYEQYF
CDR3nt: TGTGCCAGCAGAAAATCGGGGATTTCCTACGAGCAGTACTTC

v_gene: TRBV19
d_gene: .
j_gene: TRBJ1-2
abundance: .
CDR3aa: CAANGPGAYGYTF
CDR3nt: TGTGCCGCCAATGGGCCAGGGGCCTATGGCTACACCTTC

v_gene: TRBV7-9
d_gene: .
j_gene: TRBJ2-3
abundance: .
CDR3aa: CASSLSTDTQYF
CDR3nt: TGTGCCAGCAGCTTGTCGACAGATACGCAGTATTTT

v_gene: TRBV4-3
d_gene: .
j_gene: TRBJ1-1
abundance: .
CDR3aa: CASSQDLGSGIEAFF
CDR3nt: TGCGCCAGCAGCCAAGATCTGGGCAGCGGGATTGAAGCTTTCTTT

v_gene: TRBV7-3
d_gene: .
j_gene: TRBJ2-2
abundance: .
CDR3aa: CASSLSSDTGELFF
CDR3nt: TGTGCCAGCAGCTTATCGTCCGACACCGGGGAGCTGTTTTTT

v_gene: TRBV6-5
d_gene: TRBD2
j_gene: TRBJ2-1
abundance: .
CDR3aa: CASSSHGGGSNEQFF
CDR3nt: TGTGCCAGCAGCAGCCATGGCGGGGGGTCGAATGAGCAGTTCTTC

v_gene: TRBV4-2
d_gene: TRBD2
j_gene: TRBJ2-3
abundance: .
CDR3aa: CASTQLAGITDTQYF
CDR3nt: TGTGCCAGCACCCAACTAGCGGGGATAACAGATACGCAGTATTTT

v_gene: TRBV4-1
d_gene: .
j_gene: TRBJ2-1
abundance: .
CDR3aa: CASSPTLWNEQFF
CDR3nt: TGCGCCAGCAGCCCGACATTGTGGAATGAGCAGTTCTTC

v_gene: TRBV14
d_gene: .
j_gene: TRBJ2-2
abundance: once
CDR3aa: CASSQYPNTGELFF
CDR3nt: TGTGCCAGCAGCCAATATCCGAACACCGGGGAGCTGTTTTTT

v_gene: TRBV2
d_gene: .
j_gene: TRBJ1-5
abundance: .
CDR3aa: CASSDQGQPQHF
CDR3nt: TGTGCCAGCAGTGATCAGGGTCAGCCCCAGCATTTT

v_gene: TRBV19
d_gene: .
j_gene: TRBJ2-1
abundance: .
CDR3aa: CASSIRLAVDEQFF
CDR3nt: TGTGCCAGTAGTATTCGGCTAGCTGTCGATGAGCAGTTCTTC

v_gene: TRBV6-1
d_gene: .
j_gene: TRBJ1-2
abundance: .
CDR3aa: CASSQGGRVYGYTF
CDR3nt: TGTGCCAGCAGTCAGGGAGGACGGGTCTATGGCTACACCTTC

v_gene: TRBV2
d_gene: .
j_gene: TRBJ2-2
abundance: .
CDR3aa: CASSSGLWGEGELFF
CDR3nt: TGTGCCAGCAGTTCCGGGCTCTGGGGAGAGGGGGAGCTGTTTTTT

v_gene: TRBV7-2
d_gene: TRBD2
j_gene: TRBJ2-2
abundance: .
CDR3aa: CASTLRSGGSNTGELFF
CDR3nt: TGTGCCAGCACCCTACGAAGCGGGGGATCGAACACCGGGGAGCTGTTTTTT

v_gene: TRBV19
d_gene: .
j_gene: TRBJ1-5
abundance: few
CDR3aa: CASSLQGNQPQHF
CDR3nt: TGTGCCAGTAGTCTTCAGGGGAATCAGCCCCAGCATTTT

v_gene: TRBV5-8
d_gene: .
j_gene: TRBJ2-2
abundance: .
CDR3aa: CASSLYGQSNTGELFF
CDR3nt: TGTGCCAGCAGCTTGTATGGACAGTCGAACACCGGGGAGCTGTTTTTT

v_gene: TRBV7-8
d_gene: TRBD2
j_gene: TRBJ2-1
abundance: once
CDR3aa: CASRKGLAGDNEQFF
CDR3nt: TGTGCCAGCAGAAAGGGACTAGCGGGGGACAATGAGCAGTTCTTC

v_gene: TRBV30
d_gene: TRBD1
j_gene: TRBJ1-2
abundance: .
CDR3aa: CAWGTGRSYGYTF
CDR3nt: TGTGCCTGGGGGACAGGAAGATCTTATGGCTACACCTTC